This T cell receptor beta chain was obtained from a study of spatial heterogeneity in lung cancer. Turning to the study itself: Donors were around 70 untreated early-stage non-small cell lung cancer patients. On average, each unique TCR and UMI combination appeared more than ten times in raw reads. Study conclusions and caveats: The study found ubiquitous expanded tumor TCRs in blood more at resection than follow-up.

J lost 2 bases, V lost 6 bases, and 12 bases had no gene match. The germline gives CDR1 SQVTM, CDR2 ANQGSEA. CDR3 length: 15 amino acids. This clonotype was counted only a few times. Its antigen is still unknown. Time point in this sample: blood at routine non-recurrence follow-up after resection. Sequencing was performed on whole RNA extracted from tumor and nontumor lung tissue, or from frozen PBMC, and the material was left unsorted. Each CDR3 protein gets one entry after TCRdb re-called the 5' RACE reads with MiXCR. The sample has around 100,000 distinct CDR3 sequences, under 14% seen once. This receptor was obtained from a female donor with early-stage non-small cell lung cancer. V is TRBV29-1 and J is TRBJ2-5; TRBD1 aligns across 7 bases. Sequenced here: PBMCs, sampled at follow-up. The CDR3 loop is CSVPDRTHRQETQYF. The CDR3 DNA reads TGCAGCGTACCGGACAGGACTCACCGTCAAGAGACCCAGTACTTC.